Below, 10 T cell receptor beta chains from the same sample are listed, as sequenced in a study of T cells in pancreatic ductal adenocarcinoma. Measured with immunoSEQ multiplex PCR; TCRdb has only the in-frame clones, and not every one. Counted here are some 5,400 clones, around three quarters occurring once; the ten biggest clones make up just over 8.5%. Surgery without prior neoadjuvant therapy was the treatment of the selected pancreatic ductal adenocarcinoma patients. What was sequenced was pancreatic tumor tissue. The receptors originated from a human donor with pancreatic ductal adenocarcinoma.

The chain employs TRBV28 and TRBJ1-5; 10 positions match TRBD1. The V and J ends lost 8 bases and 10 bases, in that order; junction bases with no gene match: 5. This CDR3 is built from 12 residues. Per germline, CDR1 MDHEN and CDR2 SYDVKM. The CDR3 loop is CASGQGELPQHF. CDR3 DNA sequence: TGTGCCAGCGGACAGGGGGAACTCCCCCAGCATTTT.

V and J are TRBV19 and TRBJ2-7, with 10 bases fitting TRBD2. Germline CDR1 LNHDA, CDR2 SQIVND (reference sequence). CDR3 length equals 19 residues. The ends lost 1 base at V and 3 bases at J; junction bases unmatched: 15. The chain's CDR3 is CASSIGRDRRTSGHYEQYF. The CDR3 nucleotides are TGTGCCAGTAGTATAGGCCGGGACCGGAGGACTAGCGGACACTACGAGCAGTACTTC.

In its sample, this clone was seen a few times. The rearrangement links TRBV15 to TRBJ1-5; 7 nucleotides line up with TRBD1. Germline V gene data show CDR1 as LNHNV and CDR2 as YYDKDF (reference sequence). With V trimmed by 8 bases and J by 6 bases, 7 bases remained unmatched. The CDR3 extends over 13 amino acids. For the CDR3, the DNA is TGTGCCACCGGATACAGGGGCTCTCAGCCCCAGCATTTT. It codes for CATGYRGSQPQHF. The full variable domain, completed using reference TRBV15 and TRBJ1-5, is DAMVIQNPRYQVTQFGKPVTLSCSQTLNHNVMYWYQQKSSQAPKLLFHYYDKDFNNEADTPDNFQSRRPNTSFCFLDIRSPGLGDTAMYLCATGYRGSQPQHFGDGTRLSIL.

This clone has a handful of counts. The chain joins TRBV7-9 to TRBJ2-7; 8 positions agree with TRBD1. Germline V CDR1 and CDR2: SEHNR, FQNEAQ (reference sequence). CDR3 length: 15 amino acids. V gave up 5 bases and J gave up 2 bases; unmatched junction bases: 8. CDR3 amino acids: CASSQRQGSAYEQYF. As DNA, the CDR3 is TGTGCCAGCAGCCAGCGACAGGGGTCTGCCTACGAGCAGTACTTC. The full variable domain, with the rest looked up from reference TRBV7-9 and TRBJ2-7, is DTGVSQNPRHKITKRGQNVTFRCDPISEHNRLYWYRQTLGQGPEFLTYFQNEAQLEKSRLLSDRFSAERPKGSFSTLEIQRTEQGDSAMYLCASSQRQGSAYEQYFGPGTRLTVT.

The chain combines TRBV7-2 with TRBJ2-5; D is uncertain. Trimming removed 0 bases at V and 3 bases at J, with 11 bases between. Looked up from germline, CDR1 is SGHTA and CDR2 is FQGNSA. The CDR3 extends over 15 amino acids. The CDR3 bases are TGTGCCAGCAGCTTAGCGACAACAGAAAAAGAGACCCAGTACTTC. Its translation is CASSLATTEKETQYF.

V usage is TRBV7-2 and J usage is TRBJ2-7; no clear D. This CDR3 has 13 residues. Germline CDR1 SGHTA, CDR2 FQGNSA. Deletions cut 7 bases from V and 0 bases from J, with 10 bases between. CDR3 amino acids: CASKVPSSYEQYF. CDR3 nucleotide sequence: TGTGCCAGCAAAGTACCGAGCTCCTACGAGCAGTACTTC.

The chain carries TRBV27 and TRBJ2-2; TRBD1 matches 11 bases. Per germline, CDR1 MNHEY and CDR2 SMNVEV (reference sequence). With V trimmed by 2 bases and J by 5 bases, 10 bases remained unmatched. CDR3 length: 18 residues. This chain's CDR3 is CASSLPTGQGAGTGELFF. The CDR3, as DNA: TGTGCCAGCAGTTTACCGACCGGACAGGGGGCGGGTACCGGGGAGCTGTTTTTT.

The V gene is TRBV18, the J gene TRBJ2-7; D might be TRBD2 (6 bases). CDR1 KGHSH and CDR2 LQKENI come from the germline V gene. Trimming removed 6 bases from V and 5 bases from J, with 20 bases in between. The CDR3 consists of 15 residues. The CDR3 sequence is CASSPRGSSGDEQYF. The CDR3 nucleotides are TGTGCCAGCTCCCCCCGGGGGTCCTCGGGGGACGAGCAGTACTTC.

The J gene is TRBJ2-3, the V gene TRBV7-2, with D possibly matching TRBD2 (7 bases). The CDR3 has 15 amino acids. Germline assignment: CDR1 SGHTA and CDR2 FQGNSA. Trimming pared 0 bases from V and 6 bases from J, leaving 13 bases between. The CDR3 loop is CASSLAGGPDDTQYF. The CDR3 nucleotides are TGTGCCAGCAGCTTAGCGGGGGGGCCGGACGATACGCAGTATTTT.

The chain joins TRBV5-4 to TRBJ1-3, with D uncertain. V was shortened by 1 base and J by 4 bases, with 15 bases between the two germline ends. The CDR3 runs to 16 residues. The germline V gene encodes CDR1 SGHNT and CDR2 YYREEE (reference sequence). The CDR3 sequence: CASSLLGGSEGNTIYF. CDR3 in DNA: TGTGCCAGCAGCTTGCTTGGAGGGTCGGAAGGAAACACCATATATTTT.